A selection of T cell receptor beta chains follows, all from one sample in a study of T cells in Graves' hyperthyroidism and ophthalmopathy. TCRdb re-called the multiplex PCR reads through MiXCR, storing one row per CDR3 protein. This sample has about 280,000 distinct CDR3 sequences; 25% to 30% occur once, and the top ten carry about 30%. The material sequenced was blood. These receptors were taken from a man aged 35 to 55 with Graves' hyperthyroidism that later progressed to Graves' ophthalmopathy. Each CDR3 is given with its conserved first and last residue. A D gene is named only where the DNA matches it firmly. A row's size may be missing; if present it is once, few, many or a size class.

d_gene: TRBD2; v_gene: TRBV7-2; abundance: few; j_gene: TRBJ2-7; CDR3nt: TGTGCCAGCAGCGAGACTAGCGGGGGCCACTACGAGCAGTACTTC; CDR3aa: CASSETSGGHYEQYF
d_gene: NA; v_gene: TRBV6-5; abundance: NA; j_gene: TRBJ2-7; CDR3nt: TGTGCCAGCAGTTACTATCCACGGACTACCTACGAGCAGTACTTC; CDR3aa: CASSYYPRTTYEQYF
d_gene: TRBD1; v_gene: TRBV6-2/TRBV6-3; abundance: NA; j_gene: TRBJ2-7; CDR3nt: TGTGCCAGCAGTTACTCGTCGGGGACAGGGCGTGAGCAGTACTTC; CDR3aa: CASSYSSGTGREQYF
d_gene: TRBD2; v_gene: TRBV12-3/TRBV12-4; abundance: many; j_gene: TRBJ2-5; CDR3nt: TGTGCCAGCAGTTTATTAGGCGGGAGTCTTGGAGAGACCCAGTACTTC; CDR3aa: CASSLLGGSLGETQYF
d_gene: NA; v_gene: TRBV4-3; abundance: NA; j_gene: TRBJ2-2; CDR3nt: TGCGCCAGCAGCCAAGATTCACAGGGTTTATTCACCGGGGAGCTGTTTTTT; CDR3aa: CASSQDSQGLFTGELFF
d_gene: NA; v_gene: TRBV6-5; abundance: many; j_gene: TRBJ2-7; CDR3nt: TGTGCCAGCAGTCTGACAGACGGCGAGCAGTACTTC; CDR3aa: CASSLTDGEQYF
d_gene: TRBD1; v_gene: TRBV30; abundance: many; j_gene: TRBJ2-7; CDR3nt: TGTGCCTGGAGTCATTACTCGTGGACAGGATCCTACGAGCAGTACTTC; CDR3aa: CAWSHYSWTGSYEQYF
d_gene: NA; v_gene: TRBV20-1; abundance: many; j_gene: TRBJ1-2; CDR3nt: TGCAGTGCTAGAGACGAGCAGGGGATTGGACGCTACACCTTC; CDR3aa: CSARDEQGIGRYTF
d_gene: NA; v_gene: TRBV30; abundance: many; j_gene: TRBJ1-5; CDR3nt: TGTGCCTGGAGTGTGCTGGCAGGAAATCAGCCCCAGCATTTT; CDR3aa: CAWSVLAGNQPQHF
d_gene: TRBD2; v_gene: TRBV24-1; abundance: NA; j_gene: TRBJ2-7; CDR3nt: TGTGCCACCAGTGACCCCGGGAGGGGCGGCGAGCAGTACTTC; CDR3aa: CATSDPGRGGEQYF
d_gene: NA; v_gene: TRBV6-5; abundance: many; j_gene: TRBJ2-7; CDR3nt: TGTGCCAGCACCTCACAAAGGGGAACCTACGAGCAGTACTTC; CDR3aa: CASTSQRGTYEQYF
d_gene: NA; v_gene: TRBV11-2; abundance: many; j_gene: TRBJ2-5; CDR3nt: TGTGCCAGCAGCTTAGGGGGGGACTCCCAAGAGACCCAGTACTTC; CDR3aa: CASSLGGDSQETQYF
d_gene: NA; v_gene: TRBV11-1; abundance: many; j_gene: TRBJ2-1; CDR3nt: TGTGCCAGCAGCTTCTTTCATAGCGGCCACAATGAGCAGTTCTTC; CDR3aa: CASSFFHSGHNEQFF
d_gene: NA; v_gene: TRBV3-1; abundance: many; j_gene: TRBJ1-2; CDR3nt: TGTGCCAGCAGCCAAGGAAATTCTAACTATGGCTACACCTTC; CDR3aa: CASSQGNSNYGYTF
d_gene: TRBD1; v_gene: TRBV20-1; abundance: many; j_gene: TRBJ2-5; CDR3nt: TGCAGTGCGGGCCTCGGACAGGGAGAAGAGACCCAGTACTTC; CDR3aa: CSAGLGQGEETQYF
d_gene: TRBD2; v_gene: TRBV28; abundance: many; j_gene: TRBJ2-7; CDR3nt: TGTGCCAGCAGTTCCCCCCGGGGGGGCGACACCTACGAGCAGTACTTC; CDR3aa: CASSSPRGGDTYEQYF
d_gene: NA; v_gene: TRBV28; abundance: NA; j_gene: TRBJ2-2; CDR3nt: TGTGCCAGCAGTGATCAGGTTGCCGGGGAGCTGTTTTTT; CDR3aa: CASSDQVAGELFF
d_gene: NA; v_gene: TRBV28; abundance: few; j_gene: TRBJ2-7; CDR3nt: TGTGCCAGCAGTTTTATTGATTCGGTCGACTACGAGCAGTACTTC; CDR3aa: CASSFIDSVDYEQYF
d_gene: TRBD1; v_gene: TRBV20-1; abundance: once; j_gene: TRBJ2-7; CDR3nt: TGCAGTGCTAGAGCGCCCTCGGGACAGCGTTACAACGAGCAGTACTTC; CDR3aa: CSARAPSGQRYNEQYF